The next 28 T cell receptor beta chains were all read from a single sample in a study of blood T cell repertoires in COVID-19. Sequencing used immunoSEQ multiplex PCR; TCRdb keeps in-frame clones, though not all of them. The table shows approximately 300,000 clones, with 80% to 95% occurring only once. Material for sequencing was peripheral blood. All receptors come from a woman in her twenties or thirties with COVID-19, enrolled during active disease.

The genes are TRBV28 and TRBJ1-2; the D gene is possibly TRBD1 (5 bases). The V gene's germline CDR1 is MDHEN and CDR2 SYDVKM. V was cut by 0 bases and J by 6 bases, with 5 bases left in between. This CDR3 region has 12 residues. This CDR3 reads CASSLWTDGYTF. As DNA, the CDR3 is TGTGCCAGCAGTTTATGGACAGATGGCTACACCTTC.

This chain uses TRBV29-1 with TRBJ2-7; 9 bases are shared with TRBD2. The CDR3 runs to 13 residues. The germline V gene encodes CDR1 SQVTM and CDR2 ANQGSEA. After removal of 4 bases from V and 4 bases from J, the junction contained 5 bases not matched to a gene. CDR3 sequence reads: CSVGEAGGYEQYF. CDR3 DNA sequence: TGCAGCGTTGGGGAAGCGGGAGGTTACGAGCAGTACTTC.

This clone was counted between two and nine times. The chain links TRBV6-5 to TRBJ1-2; maybe TRBD1 (6 bases). Germline V gives CDR1 MNHEY, CDR2 SVGAGI. This CDR3 region has 11 residues. V was clipped by 5 bases and J by 11 bases, with 12 bases between them. CDR3 region: CASSTHREYTF. The DNA of the CDR3 is TGTGCCAGCAGTACCCACAGGGAGTACACCTTC.

This chain uses TRBV30 with TRBJ2-3, with 8 bases fitting TRBD2. Trimming removed 0 bases from V and 3 bases from J; junction bases left unmatched: 2. Germline CDR1 and CDR2: GTSNPN and SVGIG (reference sequence). The CDR3 spans 14 residues. CDR3 coding DNA: TGTGCCTGGAGTGTAAGCGGGAGTACAGATACGCAGTATTTT. It codes for CAWSVSGSTDTQYF.

The chain has TRBV11-2 and TRBJ2-7; 7 positions agree with TRBD2. The V gene's germline CDR1 is SGHAT and CDR2 FQNNGV. This CDR3 has 12 residues. V gave up 5 bases and J gave up 6 bases; unmatched junction bases: 4. The CDR3 DNA follows: TGTGCCAGCAGCCCACTAGCGAGCGAGCAGTACTTC. Protein: CASSPLASEQYF.

The chain carries TRBV9 and TRBJ2-1, with 7 bases matching TRBD2. Germline-derived CDR1 and CDR2 are SGDLS and YYNGEE. The trim removed 2 bases at V and 10 bases at J, leaving 12 bases unmatched. This CDR3 comprises 15 residues. CDR3 amino acids: CASSVGLRVRNEQFF. In DNA form, the CDR3 reads TGTGCCAGCAGCGTGGGACTAAGGGTTCGGAACGAGCAGTTCTTC.

In DNA, the CDR3 is TGTGCCAGCAGCTCCCCTCGGGAGGGTGGTGGCTACACCTTC. Translated, it gives CASSSPREGGGYTF. V is TRBV11-2 and J is TRBJ1-2; no reliable D call. This CDR3 is built from 14 residues. V was pared by 4 bases and J by 7 bases, with 16 bases between. CDR1 is SGHAT, CDR2 FQNNGV, per germline.

V is TRBV11-1 and J is TRBJ1-6, with D unresolved. The CDR3 length is 14 residues. The ends were cut back, 5 bases at V and 5 bases at J, with 10 bases in the middle. The germline V gene encodes CDR1 SGHAT and CDR2 FQDESV (reference sequence). CDR3 bases: TGTGCCAGCAGCATGCGGGGAAATAATTCACCCCTCCACTTT. Translation gives CASSMRGNNSPLHF.

The CDR3 region has the DNA TGTGCCAGCAGTTTGTTAGCCAGCGGGAGGGCCTGGACCGGGGAGCTGTTTTTT. Its translation is CASSLLASGRAWTGELFF. This chain links TRBV28 with TRBJ2-2, with 10 nucleotides matching TRBD2. The ends lost 3 bases at V and 5 bases at J; junction bases unmatched: 12. The CDR3 covers 18 residues. CDR1 is MDHEN, CDR2 SYDVKM, per germline. Variable domain in full (rest from reference TRBV28 and TRBJ2-2): DVKVTQSSRYLVKRTGEKVFLECVQDMDHENMFWYRQDPGLGLRLIYFSYDVKMKEKGDIPEGYSVSREKKERFSLILESASTNQTSMYLCASSLLASGRAWTGELFFGEGSRLTVL.

In this sample, this clone turned up once. This chain uses TRBV6-5 with TRBJ1-6; D possibly corresponds to TRBD1 (6 bases). V was trimmed by 4 bases and J by 7 bases, leaving 17 bases between them. The CDR3 runs to 16 residues. The germline V gene encodes CDR1 MNHEY and CDR2 SVGAGI. The CDR3 nucleotides read TGTGCCAGCAGTTTAGGGGGGGGGCTAGGGAATTCACCCCTCCACTTT. Protein product: CASSLGGGLGNSPLHF.

The chain is built from TRBV14 and TRBJ2-7; 8 nucleotides match TRBD1. Germline assignment: CDR1 SGHDN and CDR2 FVKESK. Trimming removed 8 bases from V and 6 bases from J; junction bases left unmatched: 9. This CDR3 comprises 13 residues. This chain's CDR3 is CASSRDRTLEQYF. As DNA, the CDR3 is TGTGCCAGCTCCCGGGACAGGACTCTCGAGCAGTACTTC.

Details on this clone: This sample includes further DNA sequences coding for the same CDR3. This sequence joins TRBV4-1 and TRBJ2-1; 7 bases match TRBD2. Germline assignment: CDR1 MGHRA and CDR2 YSYEKL. Unmatched junction bases numbered 6, after V lost 4 bases and J lost 6 bases. The CDR3 totals 14 residues. The CDR3 region has the DNA TGCGCCAGCAGCCTTGCGGGAGTGTCCAATGAGCAGTTCTTC. Protein product: CASSLAGVSNEQFF.

This clone was detected once. The chain joins TRBV6-5 to TRBJ2-3; D may be TRBD1 (6 bases). The CDR3 extends over 15 amino acids. Trimming shortened V by 0 bases and J by 4 bases, and 11 bases separated the two germline ends. Germline lookup yields CDR1 MNHEY and CDR2 SVGAGI. The CDR3 nucleotides are TGTGCCAGCAGTTACTCGATGGGGGCCGCAGATACGCAGTATTTT. Its protein is CASSYSMGAADTQYF.

This clone was observed once. The chain has TRBV7-8 and TRBJ2-1; 9 positions match TRBD2. The trim removed 1 base at V and 4 bases at J, leaving 5 bases unmatched. CDR3 length: 16 amino acids. Germline-derived CDR1 and CDR2 are SGHVS and FQNEAQ. The CDR3 DNA is TGTGCCAGCAGCTTAGAGGGACTAGCACGGTACAATGAGCAGTTCTTC. It is translated as CASSLEGLARYNEQFF.

This clone has only a few counts. The chain combines TRBV19 with TRBJ2-7, with 7 bases lining up with TRBD2. Germline loops: CDR1 LNHDA, CDR2 SQIVND (reference sequence). The CDR3 is 13 amino acids. J was trimmed by 0 bases and V by 6 bases; bases with no gene match: 2. CDR3 in amino acids: CASSRGSSYEQYF. The CDR3 nucleotides read TGTGCCAGTAGCCGCGGGAGCTCCTACGAGCAGTACTTC.

V and J are TRBV7-2 and TRBJ2-7; the match to TRBD1 covers 12 bases. Per germline, CDR1 SGHTA and CDR2 FQGNSA. The CDR3 loop spans 14 amino acids. V dropped 1 base and J dropped 6; count of bases not matched to a gene: 1. The CDR3 DNA is TGTGCCAGCAGCTTAGGGGACAGGGGGCTCGAGCAGTACTTC. As protein: CASSLGDRGLEQYF. Based on the CDR3 plus reference TRBV7-2 and TRBJ2-7, the full variable domain is GAGVSQSPSNKVTEKGKDVELRCDPISGHTALYWYRQSLGQGLEFLIYFQGNSAPDKSGLPSDRFSAERTGGSVSTLTIQRTQQEDSAVYLCASSLGDRGLEQYFGPGTRLTVT.

The J gene is TRBJ2-5, the V gene TRBV7-2, with 12 bases matching TRBD2. The CDR3 extends over 15 amino acids. Germline V CDR1 and CDR2: SGHTA, FQGNSA. V shed 5 bases, J shed 5 bases, and the junction held 6 bases outside the gene matches. CDR3 loop: CASSRTSGIGETQYF. CDR3 DNA sequence: TGTGCCAGCAGCCGGACTAGCGGGATCGGGGAGACCCAGTACTTC.

The rearrangement uses TRBV15 and TRBJ2-1; D is perhaps TRBD2 (7 bases). Germline CDR1 reads LNHNV; CDR2 reads YYDKDF (reference sequence). With 1 base removed from V and 6 bases from J, the gap between germline ends came to 22 bases. CDR3 size: 18 residues. The CDR3, as DNA: TGTGCCACCAGCAGAGGGCATAGGGGGGGCGACGGCGCCAATGAGCAGTTCTTC. Protein product: CATSRGHRGGDGANEQFF.

The rearrangement joins TRBV11-2 to TRBJ1-1; no clear D gene. The ends were cut back, 5 bases at V and 6 bases at J, with 13 bases in the middle. CDR3 length equals 13 residues. CDR1 and CDR2 from the germline V gene are SGHAT and FQNNGV. Written as DNA, the CDR3 is TGTGCCAGCAGCCTGGCATGGCAAGCTGAAGCTTTCTTT. This encodes CASSLAWQAEAFF.

V is TRBV10-3 and J is TRBJ1-3; D possibly corresponds to TRBD1 (5 bases). V was pared by 5 bases and J by 1 base, with 9 bases between. Germline CDR1 is ENHRY and CDR2 is SYGVKD. The CDR3 totals 14 residues. The CDR3 DNA reads as TGTGCCATCAGTAAGACAGAGTCTGGAAACACCATATATTTT. It encodes CAISKTESGNTIYF.

V usage is TRBV11-2 and J usage is TRBJ2-1; D unclear. There are 12 residues in the CDR3. Trimming removed 1 base at V and 8 bases at J, with 6 bases between. Germline CDR1 and CDR2: SGHAT and FQNNGV. The CDR3 nucleotides are TGTGCCAGCAGCTTAGCTCGGGATGAGCAGTTCTTC. The encoded protein is CASSLARDEQFF.

The chain recombines TRBV21-1 with TRBJ1-5; the table names TRBD1, a call not compared with the DNA. TRBV21-1 is labeled a pseudogene. The CDR3 has 16 residues. The CDR3 region is CASSARDRGGNQPQHF. The CDR3 coding sequence is TGTGCCAGCAGCGCCCGGGACAGGGGCGGGAATCAGCCCCAGCATTTT.

The chain employs TRBV27 and TRBJ1-1; 7 bases line up with TRBD1. The CDR3 is 15 amino acids. The J segment lost 0 bases and the V segment lost 6 bases, leaving 7 bases of the junction unmatched. From germline, CDR1 is MNHEY and CDR2 SMNVEV (reference sequence). The DNA for the CDR3 is TGTGCCAGCAGAAAGAGGGACAGACTGAACACTGAAGCTTTCTTT. Its translation is CASRKRDRLNTEAFF.

This chain uses TRBV28 with TRBJ1-5, with D possibly TRBD1 on 5 matching bases. V lost 5 bases and J lost 3, with 8 bases in between. There are 13 residues in the CDR3. Germline values: CDR1 MDHEN, CDR2 SYDVKM. CDR3: CASSEGANQPQHF. The CDR3 DNA sequence: TGTGCCAGCAGTGAAGGGGCCAATCAGCCCCAGCATTTT.

This clone occurred a few times. The chain has TRBV9 and TRBJ1-4, with TRBD1 matching 9 bases. Germline V lookup: CDR1 SGDLS, CDR2 YYNGEE. The CDR3 extends over 13 amino acids. The V and J ends lost 6 bases and 8 bases, in that order; junction bases with no gene match: 5. The CDR3 loop reads CASTRTGVEKLFF. CDR3 DNA sequence: TGTGCCAGCACGCGGACAGGGGTCGAAAAACTGTTTTTT.

As concerns this clone: This CDR3 is also generated by other DNA sequences in the sample. The chain uses TRBV5-1 and TRBJ2-1; 14 positions agree with TRBD2. Trimming took 5 bases from V and 6 from J; bases not matched to a gene: 4. CDR3 length equals 15 residues. The germline V gene has CDR1 SGHRS and CDR2 YFSETQ. CDR3 sequence reads: CASSSGLAGGNEQFF. The DNA of the CDR3 is TGCGCCAGCAGTTCCGGACTAGCGGGAGGCAATGAGCAGTTCTTC.

This clone was recorded only once. The chain links TRBV7-2 to TRBJ2-5; 9 bases are a match to TRBD2. Looked up from germline, CDR1 is SGHTA and CDR2 is FQGNSA. The CDR3 sequence is 15 residues long. Germline trimming cut 5 bases from V and 9 bases from J; bases unmatched to any gene: 13. The CDR3: CASSPLAGWGRAQYF. CDR3 nucleotides: TGTGCCAGCAGCCCCCTAGCGGGGTGGGGGAGGGCCCAGTACTTC.

The gene calls are TRBV12-3 or TRBV12-4 and TRBJ1-2; D unclear. The CDR3 contains 12 residues. Trimming shortened V by 2 bases and J by 4 bases, and 5 bases separated the two germline ends. This chain's CDR3 is CASSLTTYGYTF. The CDR3 DNA follows: TGTGCCAGCAGTTTAACTACCTATGGCTACACCTTC.